The rows below give T cell receptor beta chains drawn from one sample of a study of T cells in tumors after PD-1 blockade. TCRdb's copy holds only in-frame clones and misses some; the assay was immunoSEQ multiplex PCR. The sample lists fewer than 55,000 clones, about 85% occurring once. The material was PBMCs, obtained before anti-PD-1 treatment. The receptors derive from a human donor with basal cell carcinoma. The CDR3 runs from the conserved cysteine through the conserved F or W. The D gene is left open where the match is weak. Only part of the rows carry a size: once, few, many, or a class if the clone is expanded.

>TRBJ1-6|NA|NA|TRBV4-2
CASSQAQGPDNSPLHF
TGTGCCAGCAGCCAAGCCCAGGGCCCGGATAATTCACCTCTCCACTTT
>TRBJ1-6|NA|NA|TRBV30
CAWNPRGRDGSPLHF
TGTGCCTGGAACCCCCGCGGCAGGGACGGTTCACCCCTCCACTTT
>TRBJ2-3|TRBD2|NA|TRBV11-2
CASSLVGTGVAGWADTQYF
TGTGCCAGCAGCTTAGTCGGTACCGGGGTAGCGGGGTGGGCAGATACGCAGTATTTT
>TRBJ2-7|NA|NA|TRBV24-1
CATSDPYSYEQYF
TGTGCCACCAGTGACCCGTATTCCTACGAGCAGTACTTC
>TRBJ2-5|TRBD2|NA|TRBV6-5
CASRLGTIQETQYF
TGTGCCAGCAGACTCGGGACTATCCAAGAGACCCAGTACTTC
>TRBJ2-7|TRBD1|NA|TRBV10-1
CASSGTGLKQYF
TGCGCCAGCAGTGGGACAGGGTTAAAGCAGTACTTC
>TRBJ1-4|NA|NA|TRBV2
CASSSTGISNEKLFF
TGTGCTAGCAGCTCCACAGGGATTTCTAATGAAAAACTGTTTTTT
>TRBJ2-1|NA|NA|TRBV4-1
CASSQGLASRYNEQFF
TGCGCCAGCAGCCAAGGTTTAGCTAGCCGCTACAATGAGCAGTTCTTC
>TRBJ1-5|NA|NA|TRBV7-6
CASSEGANSNQPQHF
TGTGCCAGCAGCGAAGGGGCTAATAGCAATCAGCCCCAGCATTTT
>TRBJ2-3|NA|few|TRBV7-2
CASSLAAGGTDTQYF
TGTGCCAGCAGCTTAGCCGCGGGTGGGACAGATACGCAGTATTTT